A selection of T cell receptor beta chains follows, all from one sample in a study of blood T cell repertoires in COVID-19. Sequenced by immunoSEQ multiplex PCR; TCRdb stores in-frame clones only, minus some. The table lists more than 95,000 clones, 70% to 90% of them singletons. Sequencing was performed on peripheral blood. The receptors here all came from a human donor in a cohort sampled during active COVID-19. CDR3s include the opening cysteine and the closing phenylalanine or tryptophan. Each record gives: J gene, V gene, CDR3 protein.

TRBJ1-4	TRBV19	CASRISGTGGEKLFF
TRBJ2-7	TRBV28	CASSLLGTEAYEQYF
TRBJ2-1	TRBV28	CASGLAGLSSYNEQFF
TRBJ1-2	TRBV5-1	CASSLDRGRGDGYTF
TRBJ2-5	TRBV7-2	CASSLGDRRWETQYF
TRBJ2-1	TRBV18	CASSPGLAADNEQFF
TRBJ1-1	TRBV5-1	CASSLETGFGFAFF
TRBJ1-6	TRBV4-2	CASSQTRTHDVSPLHF
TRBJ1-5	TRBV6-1	CASSELGVSNQPQHF
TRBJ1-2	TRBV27	CASSLSGTTGGYTF
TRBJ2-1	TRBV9	CASSDTSGNEQFF
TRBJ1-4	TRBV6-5	CASRTGHSGNEKLFF
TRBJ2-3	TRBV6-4	CASGTGHTDTQYF
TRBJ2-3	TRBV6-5	CASRASGGPPDTQYF
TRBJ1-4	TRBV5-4	CASSLPGDGEKLFF
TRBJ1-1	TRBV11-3	CASSFRDRGGEAFF
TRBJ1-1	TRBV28	CASSYIRGYTEAFF
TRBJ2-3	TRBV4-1	CASSLTAGAGTDTQYF
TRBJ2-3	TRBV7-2	CASSLAGHATDTQYF
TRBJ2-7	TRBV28	CASSFFGNYLNYEQYF
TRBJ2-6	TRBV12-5	CASGLVKGAGANVLTF
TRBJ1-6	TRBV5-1	CASSPGQGMVGNSPLHF
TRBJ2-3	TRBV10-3	CAITGLAGERTDTQYF
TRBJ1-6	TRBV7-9	CASSVGDRYNSPLHF
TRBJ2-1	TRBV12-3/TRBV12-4	CASSFQGGGEQFF
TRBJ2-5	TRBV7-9	CASSLRLAPDF
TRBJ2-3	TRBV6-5	CASSSTGLAADTQYF
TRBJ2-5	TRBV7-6	CASAGSRSQETQYF
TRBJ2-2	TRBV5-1	CASSTRQGNTGELFF
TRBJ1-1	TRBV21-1	CASSNWVRDRKPNTEAFF
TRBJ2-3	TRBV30	CAWTRGGTDTQYF
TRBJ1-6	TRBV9	CASSVGVTDNSPLHF
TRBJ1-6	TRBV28	CASSTHYKQGARMSYNSPLHF
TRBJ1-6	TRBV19	CASSVYRGNSPLHF
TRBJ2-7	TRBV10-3	CAINRSTGGAYEQYF
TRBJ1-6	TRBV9	CASSVGTGHSPLHF
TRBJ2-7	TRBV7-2	CASSPLGGPDYEQYF
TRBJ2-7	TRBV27	CASSRDRAAYEQYF
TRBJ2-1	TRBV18	CASSPRVSGSWEQFF
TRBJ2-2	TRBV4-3	CASSQDTSGGGTGELFF
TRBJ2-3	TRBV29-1	CSVNQESDTQYF
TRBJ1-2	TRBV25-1	CASSEVTVGGYTF
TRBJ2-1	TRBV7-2	CASSLSFGGNEQFF
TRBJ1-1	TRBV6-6	CASSPGQQGALKAFF
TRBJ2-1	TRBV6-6	CATRGGIEQFF
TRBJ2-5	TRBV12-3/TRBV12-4	CASRTSGQTQYF
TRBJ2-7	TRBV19	CASSRRGGYEQYF
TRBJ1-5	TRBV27	CASSLGTGAQPQHF
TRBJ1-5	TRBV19	CASSRIRAGGNQPQHF
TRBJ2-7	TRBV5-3	CARSSSGPTYEQYF
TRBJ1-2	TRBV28	CASLLGREIYGYTF
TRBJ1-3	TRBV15	CATSRDPTAGNTIYF
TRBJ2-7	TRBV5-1	CASSPGGSGYSYEQYF
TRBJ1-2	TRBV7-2	CASSLGHYGYTF
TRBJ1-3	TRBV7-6	CASSLGGDSSGNTIYF
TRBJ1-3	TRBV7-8	CASSLFIQSSGNTIYF
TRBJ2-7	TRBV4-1	CASSGNLDEQYF